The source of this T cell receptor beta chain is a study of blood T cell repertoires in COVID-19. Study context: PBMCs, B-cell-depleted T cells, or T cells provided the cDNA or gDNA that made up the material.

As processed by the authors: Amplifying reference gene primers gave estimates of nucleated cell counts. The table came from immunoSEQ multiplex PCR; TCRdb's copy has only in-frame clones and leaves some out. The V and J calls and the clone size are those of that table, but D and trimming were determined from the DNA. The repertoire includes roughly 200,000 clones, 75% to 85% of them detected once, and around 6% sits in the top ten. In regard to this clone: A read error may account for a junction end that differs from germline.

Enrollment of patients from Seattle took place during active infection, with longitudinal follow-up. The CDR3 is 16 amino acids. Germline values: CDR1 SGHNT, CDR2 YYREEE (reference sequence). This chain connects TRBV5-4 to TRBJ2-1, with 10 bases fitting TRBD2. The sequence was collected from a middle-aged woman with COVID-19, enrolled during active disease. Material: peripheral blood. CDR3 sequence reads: CASSFFQAGGPLGGIF. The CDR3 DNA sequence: TGTGCCAGCAGCTTTTTCCAAGCGGGAGGGCCCCTTGGTGGGATCTTC.